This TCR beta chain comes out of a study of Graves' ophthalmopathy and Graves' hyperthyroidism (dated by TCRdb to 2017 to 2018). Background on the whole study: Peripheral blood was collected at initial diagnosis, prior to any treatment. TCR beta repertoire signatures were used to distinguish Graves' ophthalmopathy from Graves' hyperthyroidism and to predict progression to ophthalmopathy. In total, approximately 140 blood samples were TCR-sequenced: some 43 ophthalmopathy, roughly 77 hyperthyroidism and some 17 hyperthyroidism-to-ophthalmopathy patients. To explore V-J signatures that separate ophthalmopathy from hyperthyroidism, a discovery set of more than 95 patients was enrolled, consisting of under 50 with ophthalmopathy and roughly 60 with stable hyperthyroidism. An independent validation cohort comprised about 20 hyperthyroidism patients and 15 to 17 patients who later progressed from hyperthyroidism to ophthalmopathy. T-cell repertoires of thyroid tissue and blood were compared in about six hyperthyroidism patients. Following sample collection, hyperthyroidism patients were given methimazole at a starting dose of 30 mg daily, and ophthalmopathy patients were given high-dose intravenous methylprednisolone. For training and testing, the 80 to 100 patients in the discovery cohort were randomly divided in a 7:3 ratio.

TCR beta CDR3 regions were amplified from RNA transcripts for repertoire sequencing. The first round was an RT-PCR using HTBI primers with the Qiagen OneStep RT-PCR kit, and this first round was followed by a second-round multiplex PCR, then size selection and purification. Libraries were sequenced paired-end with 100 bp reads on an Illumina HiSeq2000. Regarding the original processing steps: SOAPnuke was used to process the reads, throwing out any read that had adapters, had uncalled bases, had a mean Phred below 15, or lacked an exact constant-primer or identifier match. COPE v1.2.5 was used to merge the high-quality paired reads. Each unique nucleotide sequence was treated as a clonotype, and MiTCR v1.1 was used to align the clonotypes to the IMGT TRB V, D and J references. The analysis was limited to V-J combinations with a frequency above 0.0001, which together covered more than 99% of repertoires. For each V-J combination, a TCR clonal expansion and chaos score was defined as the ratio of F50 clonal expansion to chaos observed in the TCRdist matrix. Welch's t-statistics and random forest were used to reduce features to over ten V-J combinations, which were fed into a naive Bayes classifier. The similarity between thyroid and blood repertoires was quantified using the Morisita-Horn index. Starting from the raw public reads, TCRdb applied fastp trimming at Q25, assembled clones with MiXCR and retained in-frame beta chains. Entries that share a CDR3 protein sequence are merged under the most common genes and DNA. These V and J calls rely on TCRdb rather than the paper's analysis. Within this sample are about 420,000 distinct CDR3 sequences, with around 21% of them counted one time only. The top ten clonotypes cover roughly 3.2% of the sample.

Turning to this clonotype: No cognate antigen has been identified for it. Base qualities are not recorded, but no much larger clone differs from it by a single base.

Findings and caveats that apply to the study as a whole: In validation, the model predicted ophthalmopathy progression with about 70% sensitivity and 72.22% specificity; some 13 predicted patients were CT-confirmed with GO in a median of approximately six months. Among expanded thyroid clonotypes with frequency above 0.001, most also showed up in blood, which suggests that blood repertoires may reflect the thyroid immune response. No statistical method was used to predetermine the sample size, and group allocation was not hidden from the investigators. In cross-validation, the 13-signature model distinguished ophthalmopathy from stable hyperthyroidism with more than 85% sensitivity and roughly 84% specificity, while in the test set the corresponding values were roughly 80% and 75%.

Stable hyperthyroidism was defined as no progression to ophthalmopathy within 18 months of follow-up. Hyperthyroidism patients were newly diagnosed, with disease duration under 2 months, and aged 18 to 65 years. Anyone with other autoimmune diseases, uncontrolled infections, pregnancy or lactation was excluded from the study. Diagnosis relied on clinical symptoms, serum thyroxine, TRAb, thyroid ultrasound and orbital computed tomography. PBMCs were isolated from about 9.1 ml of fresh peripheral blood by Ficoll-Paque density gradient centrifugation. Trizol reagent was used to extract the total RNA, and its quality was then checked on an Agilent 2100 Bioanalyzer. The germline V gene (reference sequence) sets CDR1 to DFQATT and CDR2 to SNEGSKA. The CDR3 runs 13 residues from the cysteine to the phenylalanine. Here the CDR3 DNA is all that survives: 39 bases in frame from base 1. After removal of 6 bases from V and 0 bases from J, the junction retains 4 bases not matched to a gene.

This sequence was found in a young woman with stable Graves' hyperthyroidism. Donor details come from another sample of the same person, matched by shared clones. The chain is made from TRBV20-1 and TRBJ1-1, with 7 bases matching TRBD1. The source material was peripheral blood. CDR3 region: CSAPGQLNTEAFF. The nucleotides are TGCAGTGCCCCGGGACAGCTGAACACTGAAGCTTTCTTT.